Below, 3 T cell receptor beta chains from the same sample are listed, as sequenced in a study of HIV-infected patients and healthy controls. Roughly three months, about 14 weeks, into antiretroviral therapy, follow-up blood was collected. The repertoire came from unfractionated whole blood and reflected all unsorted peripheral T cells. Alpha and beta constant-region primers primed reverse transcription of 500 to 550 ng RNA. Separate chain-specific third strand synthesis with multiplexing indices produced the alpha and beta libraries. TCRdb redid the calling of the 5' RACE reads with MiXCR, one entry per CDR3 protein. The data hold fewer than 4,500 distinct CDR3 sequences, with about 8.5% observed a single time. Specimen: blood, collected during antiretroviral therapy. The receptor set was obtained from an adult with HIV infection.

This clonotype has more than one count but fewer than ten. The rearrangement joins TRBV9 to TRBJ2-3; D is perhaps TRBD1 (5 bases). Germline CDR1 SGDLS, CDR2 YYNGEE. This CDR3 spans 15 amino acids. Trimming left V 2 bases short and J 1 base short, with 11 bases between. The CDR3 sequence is CASSVTGHGTDTQYF. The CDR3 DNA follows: TGTGCCAGCAGCGTTACAGGTCACGGCACAGATACGCAGTATTTT.

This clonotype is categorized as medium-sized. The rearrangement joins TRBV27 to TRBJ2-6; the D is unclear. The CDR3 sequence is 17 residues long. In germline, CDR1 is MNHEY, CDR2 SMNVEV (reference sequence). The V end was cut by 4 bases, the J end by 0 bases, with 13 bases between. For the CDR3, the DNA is TGTGCCAGCAGTTCGGGTCTATCTAACTCTGGGGCCAACGTCCTGACTTTC. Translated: CASSSGLSNSGANVLTF.

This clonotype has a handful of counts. CDR3 DNA sequence: TGCGCCAGCAGCGCAGGGGCGAGCAAAAACATTCAGTACTTC. This encodes CASSAGASKNIQYF. V and J are TRBV5-1 and TRBJ2-4; a possible D gene is TRBD1 (6 bases). The CDR3 is 14 amino acids. Trimming cost V 4 bases and J 3 bases, with 11 bases left between them. Germline V gene lookup returns CDR1 SGHRS and CDR2 YFSETQ.